This T cell receptor beta chain stems from a study of T cells after yellow fever vaccination. The wider study: In the case of low-cell-number fractions, SMART-Seq v4 Ultra Low Input was used for preparation. General study results and limits: Reappearing after the booster were most of the clones from primary vaccination (about 96% CD4, approximately 88% CD8).

Germline V gives CDR1 SGHRS, CDR2 YFSETQ. Unmatched junction bases numbered 12, after V lost 1 base and J lost 10 bases. This CDR3 is built from 16 residues. 5'RACE template switching generated TCR cDNA, adding a universal primer site and UMIs. Using its own MiXCR run on the 5' RACE reads, TCRdb lists one record per CDR3 protein. The sample has about 50,000 distinct CDR3 sequences; around 7% are singletons. The table lists this clonotype with a few counts. Its antigen is unknown. The V and J genes are TRBV5-1 and TRBJ2-1; the match to TRBD2 covers 9 bases. This clonotype originated in a man younger than 35 who received the YFV17D yellow fever vaccine. Sequenced here: CD8+ T cells sorted from PBMCs, sampled on the day of the first yellow fever vaccination. This CDR3 reads CASSLNRASGVEEQFF. In nucleotides, the CDR3 is TGCGCCAGCAGCTTGAACCGAGCTAGCGGGGTGGAGGAGCAGTTCTTC.